The T cell receptor (beta chain) under discussion was sequenced for a study of blood T cell repertoires in COVID-19. Study as a whole: The analysed material was cDNA or gDNA that came from T cells, B-cell-depleted T cells, or PBMCs.

The CDR3 runs to 16 residues. Data came from immunoSEQ multiplex PCR; TCRdb stores just in-frame clones and leaves some out. The table lists around 120,000 clones, roughly 80% of them singletons. The material sequenced was peripheral blood. This clonotype was sampled from a man between 65 and 85 years old with active or convalescent COVID-19. The rearrangement uses TRBV21-1 and TRBJ2-1; no DNA check was done on the table's D call, TRBD2. TRBV21-1 is a listed pseudogene. The CDR3 nucleotides are TGTGCCAGCAGAGGGAGGCCCGGGATTGTATACAATGAGCAGTTCTTC. Protein product: CASRGRPGIVYNEQFF.